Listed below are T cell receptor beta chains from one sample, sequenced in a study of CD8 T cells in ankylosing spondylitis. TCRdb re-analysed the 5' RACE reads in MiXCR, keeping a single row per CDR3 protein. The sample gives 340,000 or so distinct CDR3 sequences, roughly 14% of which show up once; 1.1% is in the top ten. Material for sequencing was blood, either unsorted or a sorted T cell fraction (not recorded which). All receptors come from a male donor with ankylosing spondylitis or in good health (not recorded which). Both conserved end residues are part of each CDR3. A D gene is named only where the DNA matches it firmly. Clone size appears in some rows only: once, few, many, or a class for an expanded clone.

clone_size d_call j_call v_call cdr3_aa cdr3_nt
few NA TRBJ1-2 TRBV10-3 CAISESGGWSYGYTF TGTGCCATCAGTGAGTCCGGGGGCTGGAGCTATGGCTACACCTTC
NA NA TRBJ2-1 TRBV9 CASSVAGTNEQFF TGTGCCAGCAGCGTAGCGGGAACCAATGAGCAGTTCTTC
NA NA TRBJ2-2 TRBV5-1 CASSLKITGELFF TGCGCCAGCAGCTTGAAGATTACCGGGGAGCTGTTTTTT
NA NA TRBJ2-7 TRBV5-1 CASSPLTAVPYEQYF TGCGCCAGCAGCCCGTTGACAGCGGTCCCCTACGAGCAGTACTTC
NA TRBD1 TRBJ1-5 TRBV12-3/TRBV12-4 CASSQIQGVRANQPQHF TGTGCCAGCAGCCAGATCCAGGGGGTGAGAGCAAATCAGCCCCAGCATTTT
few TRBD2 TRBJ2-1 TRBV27 CASSSISGGLINEQFF TGTGCCAGCAGTTCTATTAGCGGGGGGTTAATAAATGAGCAGTTCTTC
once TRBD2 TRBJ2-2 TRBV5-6 CASSLTSGSPGELFF TGTGCCAGCAGCTTGACTAGCGGGAGTCCCGGGGAGCTGTTTTTT
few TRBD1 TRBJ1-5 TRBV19 CASSINDRGSPQHF TGTGCCAGTAGTATCAATGACAGGGGTTCGCCCCAGCATTTT
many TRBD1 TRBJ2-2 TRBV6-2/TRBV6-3 CASGTLGTGVPLRSSGELFF TGTGCCAGCGGCACGCTAGGGACAGGGGTCCCCTTAAGGTCATCCGGGGAGCTGTTTTTT
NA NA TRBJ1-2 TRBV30 CAWSVSRANYGYTF TGTGCCTGGAGTGTATCACGGGCTAACTATGGCTACACCTTC
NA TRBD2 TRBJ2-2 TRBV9 CASSVSSSGRIEELFF TGTGCCAGCAGCGTAAGTTCCAGCGGGAGAATAGAGGAGCTGTTTTTT
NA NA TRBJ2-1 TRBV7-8 CASSLGPERDEQFF TGTGCCAGCAGCTTAGGCCCCGAGCGGGATGAGCAGTTCTTC
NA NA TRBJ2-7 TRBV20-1 CSAQTGTYEQYF TGCAGTGCGCAAACCGGGACCTACGAGCAGTACTTC
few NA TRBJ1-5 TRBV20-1 CSARAGDQPQHF TGCAGTGCTAGAGCGGGGGATCAGCCCCAGCATTTT
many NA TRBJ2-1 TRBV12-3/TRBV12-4 CASSLPPVSNEQFF TGTGCCAGCAGCCTCCCCCCTGTTAGTAATGAGCAGTTCTTC
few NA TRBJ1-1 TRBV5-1 CASSRGEGNTEAFF TGCGCCAGCAGCAGGGGGGAGGGGAACACTGAAGCTTTCTTT
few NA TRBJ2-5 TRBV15 CATSIGGARAFQETQYF TGTGCCACCAGCATAGGAGGGGCCAGGGCCTTCCAAGAGACCCAGTACTTC
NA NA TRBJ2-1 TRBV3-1 CASSPGPENVNEQFF TGTGCCAGCAGCCCGGGACCCGAAAACGTCAATGAGCAGTTCTTC
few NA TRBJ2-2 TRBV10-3 CAISGAGRTGELFF TGTGCCATCAGTGGGGCAGGGCGCACCGGGGAGCTGTTTTTT
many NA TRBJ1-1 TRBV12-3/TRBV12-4 CASSFRQGTEAFF TGTGCCAGCAGTTTTCGGCAGGGCACTGAAGCTTTCTTT
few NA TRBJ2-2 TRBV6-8 CASRGRRRRSPGDLFF TGTGCCAGCAGAGGGCGACGGCGGCGAAGTCCCGGGGACCTGTTTTTT
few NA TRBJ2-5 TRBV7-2 CASSLAQGETQYF TGTGCCAGCAGCTTAGCTCAAGGGGAGACCCAGTACTTC
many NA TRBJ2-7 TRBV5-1 CASSLEAQSSYEQYF TGCGCCAGCAGCTTGGAGGCTCAATCATCCTACGAGCAGTACTTC
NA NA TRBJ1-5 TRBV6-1 CASSPVQTTGQPQHF TGTGCCAGCAGTCCCGTACAGACGACAGGTCAGCCCCAGCATTTT
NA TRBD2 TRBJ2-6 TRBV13 CASSLRSTSGNSGANVLTF TGTGCCAGCAGCTTGAGATCGACTAGCGGAAACTCTGGGGCCAACGTCCTGACTTTC
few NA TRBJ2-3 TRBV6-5 CASSYGPKDTQYF TGTGCCAGCAGTTACGGACCGAAAGATACGCAGTATTTT
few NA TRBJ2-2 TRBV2 CASSGGTYTGELFF TGTGCCAGCAGTGGAGGGACTTACACCGGGGAGCTGTTTTTT
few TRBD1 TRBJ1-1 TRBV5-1 CASSSLGARGPLAEAFF TGCGCCAGCAGCTCTCTTGGGGCCAGGGGGCCCCTCGCTGAAGCTTTCTTT
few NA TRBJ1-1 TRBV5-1 CASSLADSWEGEAFF TGCGCCAGCAGCTTGGCCGACAGTTGGGAGGGTGAAGCTTTCTTT
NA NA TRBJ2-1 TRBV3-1 CASSQALQQFF TGTGCCAGCAGCCAAGCGCTCCAGCAGTTCTTC
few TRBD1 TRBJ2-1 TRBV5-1 CASSSGTAPVRFF TGCGCCAGCAGCTCCGGGACAGCCCCCGTTCGGTTCTTC
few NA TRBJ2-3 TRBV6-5 CASSYKEQPSTDTQYF TGTGCCAGCAGTTACAAGGAACAACCTAGCACAGATACGCAGTATTTT
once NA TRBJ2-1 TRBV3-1 CASSQAAAGPRSYNEQFF TGTGCCAGCAGCCAAGCGGCGGCCGGTCCGCGCTCCTACAATGAGCAGTTCTTC
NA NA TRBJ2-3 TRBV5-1 CASSPRGLRDTQYF TGCGCCAGCAGCCCGAGAGGTCTGAGAGATACGCAGTATTTT
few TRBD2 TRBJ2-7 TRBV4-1 CASSHSSGTTYEQYF TGCGCCAGCAGCCATTCCAGCGGGACTACCTACGAGCAGTACTTC
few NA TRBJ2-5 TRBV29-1 CSAGVGGASMAQYF TGCAGCGCTGGAGTAGGAGGGGCCTCGATGGCCCAGTACTTC
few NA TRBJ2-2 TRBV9 CASSVGSGAQGGELFF TGTGCCAGCAGCGTAGGTTCCGGGGCCCAGGGCGGGGAGCTGTTTTTT
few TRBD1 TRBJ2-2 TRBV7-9 CASSLSGGRTGELFF TGTGCCAGCAGCCTTTCAGGGGGCCGCACCGGGGAGCTGTTTTTT
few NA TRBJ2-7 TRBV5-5 CASSLSPGAGVVEQYF TGTGCCAGCAGCTTGTCTCCCGGGGCAGGAGTTGTGGAGCAGTACTTC
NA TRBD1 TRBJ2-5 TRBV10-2 CASSDSGTGRETQYF TGCGCCAGCAGTGATTCAGGGACAGGGAGAGAGACCCAGTACTTC
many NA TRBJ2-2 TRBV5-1 CASSLATATWGELFF TGCGCCAGCAGCTTGGCGACAGCAACGTGGGGGGAGCTGTTTTTT
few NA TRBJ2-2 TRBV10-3 CAISVSGNTGELFF TGTGCCATCAGTGTAAGCGGGAACACCGGGGAGCTGTTTTTT
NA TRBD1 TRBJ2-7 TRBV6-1 CASSDIAGTGLYEQYF TGTGCCAGCAGTGATATTGCCGGGACAGGGCTCTACGAGCAGTACTTC
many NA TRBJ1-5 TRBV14 CASSQDMGGPQHF TGTGCCAGCAGCCAAGATATGGGTGGGCCCCAGCATTTT
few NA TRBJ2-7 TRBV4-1 CASTPQVRTYEQYF TGCGCCAGCACCCCCCAGGTTAGGACCTACGAGCAGTACTTC
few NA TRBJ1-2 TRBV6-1 CASSPGLVGDYGYTF TGTGCCAGCAGTCCCGGTCTCGTTGGGGACTATGGCTACACCTTC
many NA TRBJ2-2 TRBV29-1 CSAKGAGELFF TGCAGCGCCAAGGGGGCCGGGGAGCTGTTTTTT
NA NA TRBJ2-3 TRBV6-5 CASSLDYASTDTQYF TGTGCCAGCAGTTTGGACTATGCTAGCACAGATACGCAGTATTTT
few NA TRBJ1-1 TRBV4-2 CASSQRTTGEAFF TGTGCCAGCAGCCAGAGGACCACGGGTGAAGCTTTCTTT
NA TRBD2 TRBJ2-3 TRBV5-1 CASSDVRGNTDTQYF TGCGCCAGCAGCGATGTGCGGGGGAACACAGATACGCAGTATTTT
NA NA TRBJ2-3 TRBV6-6 CASQRGSTDTQYF TGTGCCAGCCAGAGGGGTAGCACAGATACGCAGTATTTT
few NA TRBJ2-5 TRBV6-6 CASSYSSETQYF TGTGCCAGCAGTTACTCTTCTGAGACCCAGTACTTC
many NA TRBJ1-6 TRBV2 CASRVTDNSPLHF TGTGCCAGCAGGGTTACAGATAATTCACCCCTCCACTTT
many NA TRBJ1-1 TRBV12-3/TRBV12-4 CASSLVNTEAFF TGTGCCAGCAGTCTGGTGAACACTGAAGCTTTCTTT
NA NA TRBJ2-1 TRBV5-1 CASSPEALYNEQFF TGCGCCAGCAGCCCTGAGGCACTTTACAATGAGCAGTTCTTC